This TCR beta chain was sequenced during a study of patients and donors after allogeneic stem cell transplantation. TCRdb ran MiXCR on the RT-PCR reads and lists one entry per CDR3 protein. The sample comprises roughly 940,000 distinct CDR3 sequences, more than 15% of which are singletons, and 6% rests with the top ten. J gave up 2 bases and V 3 bases, and 10 bases lay outside the gene matches. The CDR3 extends over 16 amino acids. Germline V gene sequence: CDR1 SNHLY, CDR2 FYNNEI. This clonotype was recorded once. V and J are TRBV2 and TRBJ2-7; 7 nucleotides line up with TRBD1. The origin of this receptor is a human donor who was either an allogeneic HSCT recipient or a stem cell or donor lymphocyte infusion donor (not recorded which). It is not recorded whose cells these are; they may come from a transplant donor. The specimen was blood, either unsorted or a sorted T cell fraction (not recorded which). The CDR3 nucleotides are TGTGCCAGCAGTGATGAACCCACCACAGGGGCCTACGAGCAGTACTTC. Its protein is CASSDEPTTGAYEQYF.